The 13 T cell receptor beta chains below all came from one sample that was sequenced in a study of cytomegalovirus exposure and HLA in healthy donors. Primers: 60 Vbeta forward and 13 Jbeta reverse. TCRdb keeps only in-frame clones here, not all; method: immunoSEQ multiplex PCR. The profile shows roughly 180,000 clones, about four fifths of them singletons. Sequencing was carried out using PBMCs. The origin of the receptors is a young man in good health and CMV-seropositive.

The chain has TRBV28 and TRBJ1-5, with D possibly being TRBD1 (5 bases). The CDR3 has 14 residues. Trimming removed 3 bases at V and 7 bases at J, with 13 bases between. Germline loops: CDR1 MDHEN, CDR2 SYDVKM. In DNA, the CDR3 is TGTGCCAGCAGTTTTTATGGGGCAAGACAGCCCCAGCATTTT. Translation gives CASSFYGARQPQHF. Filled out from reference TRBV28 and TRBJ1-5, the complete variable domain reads DVKVTQSSRYLVKRTGEKVFLECVQDMDHENMFWYRQDPGLGLRLIYFSYDVKMKEKGDIPEGYSVSREKKERFSLILESASTNQTSMYLCASSFYGARQPQHFGDGTRLSIL.

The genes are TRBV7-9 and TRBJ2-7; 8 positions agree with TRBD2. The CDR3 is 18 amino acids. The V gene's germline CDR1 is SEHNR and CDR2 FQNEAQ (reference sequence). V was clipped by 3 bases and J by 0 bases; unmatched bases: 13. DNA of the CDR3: TGTGCCAGCAGCTTTGGGGCGGGAGGCCAACTTCGCTCCTACGAGCAGTACTTC. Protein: CASSFGAGGQLRSYEQYF.

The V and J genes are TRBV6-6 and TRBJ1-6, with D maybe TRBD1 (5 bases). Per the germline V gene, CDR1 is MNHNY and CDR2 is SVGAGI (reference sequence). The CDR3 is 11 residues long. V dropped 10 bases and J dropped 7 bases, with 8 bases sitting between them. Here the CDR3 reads CATRGNSPLHF. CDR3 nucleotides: TGTGCCACCCGGGGGAATTCACCCCTCCACTTT.

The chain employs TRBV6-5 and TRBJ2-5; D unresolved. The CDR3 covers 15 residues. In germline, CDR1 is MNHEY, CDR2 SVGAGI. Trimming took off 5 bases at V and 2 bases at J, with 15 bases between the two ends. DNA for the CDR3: TGTGCCAGCAGTAGAGGTGGTGCCGCACAAGAGACCCAGTACTTC. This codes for CASSRGGAAQETQYF.

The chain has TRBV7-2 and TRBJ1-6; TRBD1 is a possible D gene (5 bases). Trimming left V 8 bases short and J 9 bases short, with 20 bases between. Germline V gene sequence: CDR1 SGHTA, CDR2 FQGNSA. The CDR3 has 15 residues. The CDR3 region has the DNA TGTGCCAGCTCCCGACCGACGCTGGGGGGTTCACCCCTCCACTTT. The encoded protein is CASSRPTLGGSPLHF. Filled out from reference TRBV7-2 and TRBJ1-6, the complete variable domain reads GAGVSQSPSNKVTEKGKDVELRCDPISGHTALYWYRQSLGQGLEFLIYFQGNSAPDKSGLPSDRFSAERTGGSVSTLTIQRTQQEDSAVYLCASSRPTLGGSPLHFGNGTRLTVT.

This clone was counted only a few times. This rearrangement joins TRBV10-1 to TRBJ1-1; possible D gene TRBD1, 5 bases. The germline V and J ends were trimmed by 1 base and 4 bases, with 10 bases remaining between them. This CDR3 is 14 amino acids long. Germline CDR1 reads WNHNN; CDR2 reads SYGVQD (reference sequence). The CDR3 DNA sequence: TGCGCCAGCAGTGAGTGGGGCACGGCCACTGAAGCTTTCTTT. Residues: CASSEWGTATEAFF.

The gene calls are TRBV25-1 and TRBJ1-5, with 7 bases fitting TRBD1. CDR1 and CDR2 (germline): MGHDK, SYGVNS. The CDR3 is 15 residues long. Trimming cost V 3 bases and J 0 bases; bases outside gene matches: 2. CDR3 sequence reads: CASSETGYSNQPQHF. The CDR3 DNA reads TGTGCCAGCAGTGAGACAGGGTATAGCAATCAGCCCCAGCATTTT. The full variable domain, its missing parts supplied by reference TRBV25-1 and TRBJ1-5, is EADIYQTPRYLVIGTGKKITLECSQTMGHDKMYWYQQDPGMELHLIHYSYGVNSTEKGDLSSESTVSRIRTEHFPLTLESARPSHTSQYLCASSETGYSNQPQHFGDGTRLSIL.

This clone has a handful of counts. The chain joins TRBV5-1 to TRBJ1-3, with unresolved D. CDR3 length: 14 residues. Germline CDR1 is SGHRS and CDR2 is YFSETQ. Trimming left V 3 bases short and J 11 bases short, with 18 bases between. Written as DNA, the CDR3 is TGCGCCAGCAGCTACCTTCAAGGGAGAACCGCCATATATTTT. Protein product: CASSYLQGRTAIYF.

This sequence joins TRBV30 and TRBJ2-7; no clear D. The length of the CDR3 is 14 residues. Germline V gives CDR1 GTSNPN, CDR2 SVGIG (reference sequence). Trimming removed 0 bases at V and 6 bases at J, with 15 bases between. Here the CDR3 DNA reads TGTGCCTGGAGTGTACCCGGGTCCGGGTCCGAGCAGTACTTC. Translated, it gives CAWSVPGSGSEQYF.

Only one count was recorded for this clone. Here the CDR3 DNA reads TGTGCCAGCAGCTTACGAACTAAGGACACCACTAACGGCTACACCTTC. Translating gives CASSLRTKDTTNGYTF. The chain employs TRBV7-6 and TRBJ1-2; weak D call: TRBD1 (5 bases). The V end lost 2 bases, the J end lost 8 bases, and 21 bases lay between the germline ends. Germline CDR1 reads SGHVS; CDR2 reads FNYEAQ. CDR3 length equals 16 residues.

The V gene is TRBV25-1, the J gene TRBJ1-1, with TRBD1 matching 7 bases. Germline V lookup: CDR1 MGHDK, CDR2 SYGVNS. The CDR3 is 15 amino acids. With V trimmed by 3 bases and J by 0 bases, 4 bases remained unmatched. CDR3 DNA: TGTGCCAGCAGTGATACGACAGGGTTGAACACTGAAGCTTTCTTT. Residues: CASSDTTGLNTEAFF.

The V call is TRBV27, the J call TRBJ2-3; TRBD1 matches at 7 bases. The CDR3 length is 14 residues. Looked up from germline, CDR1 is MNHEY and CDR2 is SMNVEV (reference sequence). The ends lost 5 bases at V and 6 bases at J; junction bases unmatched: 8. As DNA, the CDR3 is TGTGCCAGCAGTGTTCACAGGGGATCGGATACGCAGTATTTT. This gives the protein CASSVHRGSDTQYF.

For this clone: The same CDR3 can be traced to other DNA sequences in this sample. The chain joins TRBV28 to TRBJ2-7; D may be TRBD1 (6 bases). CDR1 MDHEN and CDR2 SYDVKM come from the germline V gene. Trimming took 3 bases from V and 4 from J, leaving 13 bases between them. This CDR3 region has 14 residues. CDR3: CASSLGQGSYEQYF. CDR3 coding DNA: TGTGCCAGCAGTTTGGGGCAGGGGTCGTACGAGCAGTACTTC. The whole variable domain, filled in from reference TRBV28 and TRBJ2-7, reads DVKVTQSSRYLVKRTGEKVFLECVQDMDHENMFWYRQDPGLGLRLIYFSYDVKMKEKGDIPEGYSVSREKKERFSLILESASTNQTSMYLCASSLGQGSYEQYFGPGTRLTVT.